This T cell receptor beta chain was identified during a study of blood T cell repertoires in COVID-19. Overall study: The United States, Italy and Spain supplied acute and convalescent COVID-19 samples.

As handled by the study authors: Researchers report that nucleated cell counts were estimated from reference gene primer amplification. The method was immunoSEQ multiplex PCR; TCRdb's version includes in-frame clones alone and lacks a portion of them. For V, J and clone size, that table is used; D and trimming come from the DNA. This sample has about 120,000 clones, with about 81% found just once. What was sequenced was peripheral blood. This clonotype was sampled from a man aged 65 to 79 with acute or convalescent COVID-19.

CDR3 coding DNA: TGCGCCAGCAGCTTGTCGGGGACTCAGAACACTGAAGCTTTCTTT. It codes for CASSLSGTQNTEAFF. The chain links TRBV5-1 to TRBJ1-1; weak D call: TRBD1 (5 bases). Germline lookup yields CDR1 SGHRS and CDR2 YFSETQ. Trimming cost V 1 base and J 1 base, with 11 bases left between them. The CDR3 covers 15 residues. Filled out from reference TRBV5-1 and TRBJ1-1, the complete variable domain reads KAGVTQTPRYLIKTRGQQVTLSCSPISGHRSVSWYQQTPGQGLQFLFEYFSETQRNKGNFPGRFSGRQFSNSRSEMNVSTLELGDSALYLCASSLSGTQNTEAFFGQGTRLTVV.